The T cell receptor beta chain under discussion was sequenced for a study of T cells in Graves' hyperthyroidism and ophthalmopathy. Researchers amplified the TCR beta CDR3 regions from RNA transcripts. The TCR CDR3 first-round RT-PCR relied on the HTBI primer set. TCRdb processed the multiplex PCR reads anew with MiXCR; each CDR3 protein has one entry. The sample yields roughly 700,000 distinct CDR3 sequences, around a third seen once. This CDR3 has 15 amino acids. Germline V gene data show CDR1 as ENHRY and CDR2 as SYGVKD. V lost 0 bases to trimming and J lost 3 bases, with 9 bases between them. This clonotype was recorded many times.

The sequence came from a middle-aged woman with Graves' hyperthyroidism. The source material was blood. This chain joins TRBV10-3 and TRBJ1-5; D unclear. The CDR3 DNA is TGTGCCATCAGTGAGTCATCCAGTCTCAATCAGCCCCAGCATTTT. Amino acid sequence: CAISESSSLNQPQHF.